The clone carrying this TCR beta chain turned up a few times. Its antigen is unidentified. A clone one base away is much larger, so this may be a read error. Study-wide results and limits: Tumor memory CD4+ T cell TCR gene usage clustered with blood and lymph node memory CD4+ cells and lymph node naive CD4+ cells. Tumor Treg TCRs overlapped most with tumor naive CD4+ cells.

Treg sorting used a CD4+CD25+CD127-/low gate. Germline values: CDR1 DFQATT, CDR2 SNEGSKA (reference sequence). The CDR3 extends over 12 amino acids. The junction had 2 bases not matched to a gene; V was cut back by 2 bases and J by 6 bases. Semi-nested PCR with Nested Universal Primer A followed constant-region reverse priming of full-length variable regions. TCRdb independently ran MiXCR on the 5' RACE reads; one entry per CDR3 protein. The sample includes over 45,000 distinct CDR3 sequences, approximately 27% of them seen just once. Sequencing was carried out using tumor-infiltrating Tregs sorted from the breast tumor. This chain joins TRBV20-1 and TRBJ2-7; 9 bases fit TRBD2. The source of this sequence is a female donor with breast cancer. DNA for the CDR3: TGCAGTGCTAGACTAGCGGGGTGCGAGCAGTACTTC. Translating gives CSARLAGCEQYF.